These 21 T cell receptor beta chains share one sample of origin, sequenced in a study of siplizumab effects on memory and regulatory T cells. TCRdb keeps only in-frame clones here, not all; method: immunoSEQ multiplex PCR. The repertoire holds roughly 100,000 clones, with approximately 91% as singletons. Sequenced: non-Treg CD4+ T cells sorted from blood. The origin of the receptors is a human donor in good health.

V and J are TRBV27 and TRBJ2-5; 8 bases fit TRBD1. The V gene end was trimmed by 5 bases and the J gene end by 1 base; junction bases not matched to a gene: 6. This CDR3 has 15 residues. From germline, CDR1 is MNHEY and CDR2 SMNVEV (reference sequence). Written as DNA, the CDR3 is TGTGCCAGCAGTGTTGACAGGGGACGCCAAGAGACCCAGTACTTC. It yields the protein CASSVDRGRQETQYF.

The chain employs TRBV11-3 and TRBJ1-1; D remains ambiguous. The CDR3 spans 13 residues. The V end was cut by 4 bases, the J end by 1 base, with 7 bases between. Per the germline V gene, CDR1 is SGHNT and CDR2 is YENEEA. CDR3 sequence: CASSWRGNTEAFF. CDR3 coding DNA: TGTGCCAGCAGCTGGCGCGGGAACACTGAAGCTTTCTTT.

V is TRBV6-6 and J is TRBJ1-2, with a possible D match to TRBD1 (6 bases). The V end was cut by 3 bases, the J end by 3 bases, with 8 bases between. CDR3 size: 13 residues. The germline V gene encodes CDR1 MNHNY and CDR2 SVGAGI (reference sequence). As DNA, the CDR3 is TGTGCCAGCAGTTATTCAGGGGACTATGGCTACACCTTC. It specifies CASSYSGDYGYTF.

The rearrangement links TRBV18 to TRBJ2-1; perhaps D is TRBD1 or TRBD2 (6 bases each). Trimming shortened V by 6 bases and J by 8 bases, and 14 bases separated the two germline ends. The CDR3 has 13 amino acids. Germline loops: CDR1 KGHSH, CDR2 LQKENI. The CDR3 region is CASSRGRVDEQFF. The CDR3 DNA reads as TGTGCCAGCTCCCGGGGGCGGGTAGATGAGCAGTTCTTC.

The rearrangement uses TRBV5-5 and TRBJ2-7; the match to TRBD1 covers 7 bases. V trimming: 1 base; J trimming: 6 bases; junction bases outside the gene matches: 13. The CDR3 totals 16 residues. Germline V lookup: CDR1 SGHKS, CDR2 YYEKEE (reference sequence). CDR3 sequence (DNA): TGTGCCAGCAGCTTGACCTTGACAGGGAAATCTCCCGAGCAGTACTTC. Protein sequence: CASSLTLTGKSPEQYF.

The rearrangement links TRBV7-2 to TRBJ2-2; 10 bases align to TRBD1. Germline CDR1 is SGHTA and CDR2 is FQGNSA. The CDR3 runs 15 residues. V lost 7 bases, J lost 5 bases, and 7 bases stayed unmatched. The CDR3 sequence: CASTWDRGQTGELFF. Written as DNA, the CDR3 is TGTGCCAGCACCTGGGACAGGGGACAAACCGGGGAGCTGTTTTTT.

The chain joins TRBV10-3 to TRBJ1-2, with 7 bases identical to TRBD1. CDR3 length: 16 residues. Unmatched junction bases numbered 8, after V lost 0 bases and J lost 4 bases. Per germline, CDR1 ENHRY and CDR2 SYGVKD. The CDR3 DNA reads TGTGCCATCAGTGAGTCAACGACAGGGAGCTTCTATGGCTACACCTTC. As protein: CAISESTTGSFYGYTF.

The V and J genes are TRBV5-1 and TRBJ1-4; D not resolved. Trimming removed 4 bases from V and 8 bases from J, with 15 bases in between. The germline V gene encodes CDR1 SGHRS and CDR2 YFSETQ. The CDR3 runs to 14 residues. CDR3 residues: CASSQDIGREKLFF. The DNA for the CDR3 is TGCGCCAGCAGCCAAGACATCGGTAGGGAAAAACTGTTTTTT.

The V gene is TRBV27, the J gene TRBJ1-3, with D perhaps matching TRBD1 (5 bases). Between the trimmed V and J ends, which lost 6 bases and 7 bases, there was a span of 13 bases. Germline CDR1 reads MNHEY; CDR2 reads SMNVEV (reference sequence). This CDR3 has 13 residues. The CDR3 is CASRPQGGNTIYF. CDR3 nucleotides: TGTGCCAGCAGACCCCAGGGAGGGAACACCATATATTTT.

The chain is built from TRBV6-5 and TRBJ2-1; D gene ambiguous. V was cut by 5 bases and J by 7 bases, with 9 bases left in between. The CDR3 sequence is 12 residues long. Germline CDR1 is MNHEY and CDR2 is SVGAGI. The CDR3 nucleotides read TGTGCCAGCAGTACCCCCCAGAATGAGCAGTTCTTC. Encoded protein: CASSTPQNEQFF.

The chain couples TRBV12-5 to TRBJ2-1, with D possibly called TRBD1 or TRBD2 (5 bases each). This CDR3 spans 12 amino acids. Trimming removed 6 bases from V and 9 bases from J, with 12 bases in between. Germline CDR1 is LGHNT and CDR2 is FRNRAP. The CDR3 here is CASGRSGGEQFF. CDR3 nucleotide sequence: TGTGCTAGTGGCCGATCTGGGGGTGAGCAGTTCTTC. The full variable domain, completed using reference TRBV12-5 and TRBJ2-1, is DARVTQTPRHKVTEMGQEVTMRCQPILGHNTVFWYRQTMMQGLELLAYFRNRAPLDDSGMPKDRFSAEMPDATLATLKIQPSEPRDSAVYFCASGRSGGEQFFGPGTRLTVL.

The CDR3 sequence: CATSRDSRPNNEQFF. DNA of the CDR3: TGTGCCACCAGCAGAGATTCACGGCCCAACAATGAGCAGTTCTTC. The genes are TRBV15 and TRBJ2-1; the D is unclear. From germline, CDR1 is LNHNV and CDR2 YYDKDF (reference sequence). V lost 0 bases and J 5 bases, leaving 11 bases between the germline ends. The CDR3 is made up of 15 amino acids.

The chain recombines TRBV29-1 with TRBJ2-1; 10 positions agree with TRBD2. This CDR3 comprises 13 residues. V lost 6 bases to trimming and J lost 3 bases; unmatched junction nucleotides: 2. Germline V gene data show CDR1 as SQVTM and CDR2 as ANQGSEA. CDR3 amino acids: CSVTSGFYNEQFF. CDR3 nucleotide sequence: TGCAGCGTGACTAGCGGGTTCTACAATGAGCAGTTCTTC.

The rearrangement links TRBV10-3 to TRBJ2-2; possible D gene TRBD2, 6 bases. The CDR3 runs to 14 residues. With 6 bases removed from V and 3 bases from J, the gap between germline ends came to 11 bases. Germline values: CDR1 ENHRY, CDR2 SYGVKD. The CDR3 sequence is CAIRLQRDTGELFF. CDR3 bases: TGTGCCATCAGACTCCAGCGGGACACCGGGGAGCTGTTTTTT.

This clone was found once. The V call is TRBV27, the J call TRBJ2-7; TRBD2 matches 11 bases. Germline V lookup: CDR1 MNHEY, CDR2 SMNVEV (reference sequence). The V gene end was trimmed by 3 bases and the J gene end by 3 bases; junction bases not matched to a gene: 4. CDR3 size: 15 residues. The CDR3 coding sequence is TGTGCCAGCAGTTTGGCCGGGACTAGCGGCTACGAGCAGTACTTC. This encodes CASSLAGTSGYEQYF.

V and J are TRBV5-1 and TRBJ2-3; possibly TRBD1 for D (5 bases). The CDR3 spans 12 residues. The germline gives CDR1 SGHRS, CDR2 YFSETQ. With 3 bases removed from V and 5 bases from J, the gap between germline ends came to 7 bases. CDR3 DNA: TGCGCCAGCAGCTATACAGGAGATACGCAGTATTTT. Translation: CASSYTGDTQYF. Drawing the rest from reference TRBV5-1 and TRBJ2-3, the complete variable domain is KAGVTQTPRYLIKTRGQQVTLSCSPISGHRSVSWYQQTPGQGLQFLFEYFSETQRNKGNFPGRFSGRQFSNSRSEMNVSTLELGDSALYLCASSYTGDTQYFGPGTRLTVL.

The gene calls are TRBV2 and TRBJ2-7; TRBD1 matches 8 bases. The germline V gene encodes CDR1 SNHLY and CDR2 FYNNEI. J was trimmed by 3 bases and V by 2 bases; bases with no gene match: 6. The CDR3 runs 15 residues. CDR3 loop: CASSEWAGGSYEQYF. CDR3 nucleotides: TGTGCCAGCAGTGAATGGGCAGGGGGCAGCTACGAGCAGTACTTC.

This clone came up a few times. The chain links TRBV25-1 to TRBJ1-2; maybe TRBD1 (6 bases). The CDR3 sequence is 13 residues long. V dropped 5 bases and J dropped 7 bases, with 14 bases sitting between them. CDR1 and CDR2 from the germline V gene are MGHDK and SYGVNS. CDR3 nucleotide sequence: TGTGCCAGCAGTAACTATGGGACACGTGGCTACACCTTC. Protein sequence: CASSNYGTRGYTF.

This clone was seen once. The chain has TRBV19 and TRBJ2-2, with D maybe TRBD1 (6 bases). Germline CDR1 is LNHDA and CDR2 is SQIVND (reference sequence). V dropped 8 bases and J dropped 0 bases, with 10 bases sitting between them. The CDR3 length is 14 residues. The chain's CDR3 is CASLQGANTGELFF. CDR3 in DNA: TGTGCCAGTTTACAGGGTGCGAACACCGGGGAGCTGTTTTTT.

This sequence joins TRBV6-1 and TRBJ2-5; D is uncertain. This CDR3 comprises 16 residues. V was trimmed by 2 bases and J by 11 bases, leaving 24 bases between them. Germline V gene data show CDR1 as MNHNS and CDR2 as SASEGT. CDR3 protein: CASSERTGRTRSGQYF. DNA of the CDR3: TGTGCCAGCAGTGAAAGGACGGGTAGAACGAGAAGTGGGCAGTACTTC.

V and J are TRBV10-3 and TRBJ2-1; 7 bases are shared with TRBD2. J was trimmed by 5 bases and V by 6 bases; bases with no gene match: 10. The CDR3 has 15 amino acids. Germline V gene lookup returns CDR1 ENHRY and CDR2 SYGVKD. CDR3 sequence: CAISPLGGGDNEQFF. The CDR3 region has the DNA TGTGCCATCAGCCCCTTGGGCGGGGGTGACAATGAGCAGTTCTTC.